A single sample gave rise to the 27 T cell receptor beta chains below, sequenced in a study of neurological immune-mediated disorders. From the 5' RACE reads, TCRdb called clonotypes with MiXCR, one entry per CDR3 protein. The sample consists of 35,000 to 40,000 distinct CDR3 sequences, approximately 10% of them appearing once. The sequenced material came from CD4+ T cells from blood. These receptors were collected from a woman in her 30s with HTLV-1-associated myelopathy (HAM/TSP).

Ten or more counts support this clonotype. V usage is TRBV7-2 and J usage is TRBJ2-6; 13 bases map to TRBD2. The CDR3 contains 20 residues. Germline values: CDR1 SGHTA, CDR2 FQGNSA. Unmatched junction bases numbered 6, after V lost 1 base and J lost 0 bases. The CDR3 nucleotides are TGTGCCAGCAGCTTAGGGACTAGCGGGGGCCGCCTCTCTGGGGCCAACGTCCTGACTTTC. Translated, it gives CASSLGTSGGRLSGANVLTF.

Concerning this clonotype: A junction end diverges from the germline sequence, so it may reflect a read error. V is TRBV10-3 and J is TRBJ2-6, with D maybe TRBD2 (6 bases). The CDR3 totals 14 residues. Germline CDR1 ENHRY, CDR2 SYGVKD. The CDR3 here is CAISEGTGANVLTF. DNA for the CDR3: TGTGCCATCAGTGAGGGGACTGGGGCTAACGTCCTGACTTTC.

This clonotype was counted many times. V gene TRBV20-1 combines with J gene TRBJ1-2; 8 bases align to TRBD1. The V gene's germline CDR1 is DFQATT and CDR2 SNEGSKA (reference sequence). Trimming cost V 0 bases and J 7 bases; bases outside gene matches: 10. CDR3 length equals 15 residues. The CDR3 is CSARDLRGQASGYTF. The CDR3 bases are TGCAGTGCTAGAGATCTCCGGGGACAGGCCAGTGGCTACACCTTC.

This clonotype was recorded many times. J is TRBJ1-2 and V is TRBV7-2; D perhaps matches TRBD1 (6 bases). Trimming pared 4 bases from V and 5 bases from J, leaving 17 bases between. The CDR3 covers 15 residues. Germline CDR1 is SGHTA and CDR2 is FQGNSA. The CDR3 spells CASSSEGGVQYGYTF. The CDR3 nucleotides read TGTGCCAGCAGCTCAGAGGGGGGAGTCCAATATGGCTACACCTTC.

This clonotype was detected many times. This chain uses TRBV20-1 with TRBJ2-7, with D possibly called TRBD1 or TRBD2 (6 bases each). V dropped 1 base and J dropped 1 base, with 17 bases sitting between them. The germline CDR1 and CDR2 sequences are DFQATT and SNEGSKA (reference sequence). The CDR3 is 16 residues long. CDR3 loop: CSARVLLKGGSYEQYF. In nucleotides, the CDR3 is TGCAGTGCTAGAGTCCTACTTAAGGGGGGATCCTACGAGCAGTACTTC.

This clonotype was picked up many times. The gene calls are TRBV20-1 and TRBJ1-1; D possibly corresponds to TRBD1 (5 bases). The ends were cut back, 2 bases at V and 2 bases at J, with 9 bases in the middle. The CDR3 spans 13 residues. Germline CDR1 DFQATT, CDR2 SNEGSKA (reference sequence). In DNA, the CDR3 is TGCAGTGCTAGAAGCCAGGGTAACACTGAAGCTTTCTTT. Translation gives CSARSQGNTEAFF.

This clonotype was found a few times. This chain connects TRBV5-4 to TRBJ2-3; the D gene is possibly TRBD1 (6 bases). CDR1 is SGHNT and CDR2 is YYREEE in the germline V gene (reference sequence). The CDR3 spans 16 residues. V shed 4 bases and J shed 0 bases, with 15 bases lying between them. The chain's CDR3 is CASSPTTGTSTDTQYF. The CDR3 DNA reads TGTGCCAGCAGCCCCACCACAGGGACCAGCACAGATACGCAGTATTTT.

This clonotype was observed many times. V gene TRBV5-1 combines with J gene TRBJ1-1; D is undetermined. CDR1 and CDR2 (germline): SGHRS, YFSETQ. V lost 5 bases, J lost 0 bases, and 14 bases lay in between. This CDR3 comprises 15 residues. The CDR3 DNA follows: TGCGCCAGCAGTGCATCGGCAGTCATGAACACTGAAGCTTTCTTT. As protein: CASSASAVMNTEAFF.

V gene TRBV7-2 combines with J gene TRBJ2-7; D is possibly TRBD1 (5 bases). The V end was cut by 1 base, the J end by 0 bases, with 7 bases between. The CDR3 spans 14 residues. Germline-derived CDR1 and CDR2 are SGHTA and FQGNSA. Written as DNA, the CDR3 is TGTGCCAGCAGCTTAGGGACACACTCCTACGAGCAGTACTTC. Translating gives CASSLGTHSYEQYF.

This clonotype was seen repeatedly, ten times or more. In nucleotides, the CDR3 is TGTGCCAGCAGCCGGGACAGGTTTGAAGCTTTCTTT. This sequence encodes CASSRDRFEAFF. V and J are TRBV5-5 and TRBJ1-1; 8 bases match TRBD1. The germline gives CDR1 SGHKS, CDR2 YYEKEE (reference sequence). This CDR3 contains 12 residues. V lost 4 bases to trimming and J lost 7 bases; unmatched junction nucleotides: 3.

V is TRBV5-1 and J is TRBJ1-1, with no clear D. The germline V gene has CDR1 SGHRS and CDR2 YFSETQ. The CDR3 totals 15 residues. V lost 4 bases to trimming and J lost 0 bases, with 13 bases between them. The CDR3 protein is CASSRGLGLNTEAFF. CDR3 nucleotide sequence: TGCGCCAGCAGCCGGGGTCTGGGATTGAACACTGAAGCTTTCTTT.

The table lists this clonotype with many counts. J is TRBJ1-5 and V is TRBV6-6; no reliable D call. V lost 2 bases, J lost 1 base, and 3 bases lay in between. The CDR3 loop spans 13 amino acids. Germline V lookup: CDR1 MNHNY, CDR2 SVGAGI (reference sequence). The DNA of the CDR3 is TGTGCCAGCAGTTACGAGAGCAATCAGCCCCAGCATTTT. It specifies CASSYESNQPQHF.

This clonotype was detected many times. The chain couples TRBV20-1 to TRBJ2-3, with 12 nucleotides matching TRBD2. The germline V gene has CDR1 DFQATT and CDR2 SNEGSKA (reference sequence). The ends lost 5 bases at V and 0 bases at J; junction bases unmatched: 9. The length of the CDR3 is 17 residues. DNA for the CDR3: TGCAGTGCTTTGGGGGGGGGACTAGCGGGTAGCACAGATACGCAGTATTTT. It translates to CSALGGGLAGSTDTQYF.

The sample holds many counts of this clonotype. The CDR3: CASSLGAVPNEKLFF. The CDR3 nucleotides read TGTGCCAGCAGCTTAGGGGCAGTACCTAATGAAAAACTGTTTTTT. V gene TRBV11-2 combines with J gene TRBJ1-4; D call uncertain. Germline V CDR1 and CDR2: SGHAT, FQNNGV. V was cut by 1 base and J by 3 bases, with 9 bases left in between. The CDR3 is 15 residues long.

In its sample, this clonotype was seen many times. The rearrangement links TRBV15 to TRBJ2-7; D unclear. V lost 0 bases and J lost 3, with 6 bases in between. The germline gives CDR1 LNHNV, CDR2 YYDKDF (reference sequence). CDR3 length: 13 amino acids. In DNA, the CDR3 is TGTGCCACCAGCAGAGATTACGGCTACGAGCAGTACTTC. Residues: CATSRDYGYEQYF.

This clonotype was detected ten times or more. Here the CDR3 DNA reads TGTGCCAGCAGCTACGGGCCCCAGGGGAATTCACCCCTCCACTTT. This codes for CASSYGPQGNSPLHF. This rearrangement joins TRBV5-5 to TRBJ1-6; D possibly corresponds to TRBD1 (6 bases). The V gene lost 3 bases and the J gene lost 7 bases, with 14 bases spanning the gap. Germline values: CDR1 SGHKS, CDR2 YYEKEE (reference sequence). CDR3 length equals 15 residues.

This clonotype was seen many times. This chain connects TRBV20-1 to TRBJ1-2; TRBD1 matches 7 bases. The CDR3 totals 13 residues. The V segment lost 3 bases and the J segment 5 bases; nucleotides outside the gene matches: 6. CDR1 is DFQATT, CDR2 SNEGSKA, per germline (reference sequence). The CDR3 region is CSASRDRFYGYTF. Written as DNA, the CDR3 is TGCAGTGCTAGTAGGGACAGATTTTATGGCTACACCTTC.

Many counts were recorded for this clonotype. The CDR3 coding sequence is TGTGCCAGCACTAGCCAGGGGACCACTGAAGCTTTCTTT. It codes for CASTSQGTTEAFF. This chain connects TRBV12-3 or TRBV12-4 to TRBJ1-1, with TRBD1 as a possible D gene (6 bases). The CDR3 consists of 13 residues. Trimming shortened V by 7 bases and J by 4 bases, and 13 bases separated the two germline ends.

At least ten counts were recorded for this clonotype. This CDR3 is CATSDLAGGRTGELFF. CDR3 DNA: TGTGCCACCAGTGATTTAGCGGGGGGACGTACCGGGGAGCTGTTTTTT. The rearrangement links TRBV24-1 to TRBJ2-2, with 9 bases identical to TRBD2. The germline CDR1 and CDR2 sequences are KGHDR and SFDVKD. Losses at the gene ends were 1 base for V and 5 bases for J; bases not matched to a gene: 4. The CDR3 loop spans 16 amino acids.

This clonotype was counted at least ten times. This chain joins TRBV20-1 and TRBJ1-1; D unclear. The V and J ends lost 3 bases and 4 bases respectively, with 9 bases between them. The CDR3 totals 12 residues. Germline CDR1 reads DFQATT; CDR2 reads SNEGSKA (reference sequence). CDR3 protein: CSARKGFTEAFF. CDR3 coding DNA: TGCAGTGCTAGGAAGGGCTTCACTGAAGCTTTCTTT.

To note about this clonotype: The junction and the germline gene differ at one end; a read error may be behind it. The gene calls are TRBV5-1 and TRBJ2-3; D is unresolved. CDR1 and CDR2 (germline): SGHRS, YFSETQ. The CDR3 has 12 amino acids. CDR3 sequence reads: CASRSSTDTQYF. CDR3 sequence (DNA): TGTGCCAGCAGGTCAAGCACAGATACGCAGTATTTT.

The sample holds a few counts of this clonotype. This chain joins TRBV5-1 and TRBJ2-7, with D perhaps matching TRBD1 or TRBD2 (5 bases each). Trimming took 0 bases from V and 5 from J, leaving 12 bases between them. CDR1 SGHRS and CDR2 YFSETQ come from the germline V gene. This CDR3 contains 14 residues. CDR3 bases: TGCGCCAGCAGCTTGGAGGGGAGACGGGACGAGCAGTACTTC. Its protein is CASSLEGRRDEQYF. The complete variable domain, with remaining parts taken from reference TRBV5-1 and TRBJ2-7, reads KAGVTQTPRYLIKTRGQQVTLSCSPISGHRSVSWYQQTPGQGLQFLFEYFSETQRNKGNFPGRFSGRQFSNSRSEMNVSTLELGDSALYLCASSLEGRRDEQYFGPGTRLTVT.

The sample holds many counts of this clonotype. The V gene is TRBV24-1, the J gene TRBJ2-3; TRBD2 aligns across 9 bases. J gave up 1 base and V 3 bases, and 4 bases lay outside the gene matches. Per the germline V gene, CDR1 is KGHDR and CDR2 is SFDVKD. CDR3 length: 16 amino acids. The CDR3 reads CATSDAGLAGTDTQYF. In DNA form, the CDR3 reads TGTGCCACCAGTGATGCGGGACTAGCCGGCACAGATACGCAGTATTTT.

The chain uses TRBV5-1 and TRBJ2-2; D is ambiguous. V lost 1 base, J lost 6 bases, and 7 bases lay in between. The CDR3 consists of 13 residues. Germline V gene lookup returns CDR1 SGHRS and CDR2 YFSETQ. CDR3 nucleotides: TGCGCCAGCAGCTTGCGGCTAGCCGGGGAGCTGTTTTTT. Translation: CASSLRLAGELFF.

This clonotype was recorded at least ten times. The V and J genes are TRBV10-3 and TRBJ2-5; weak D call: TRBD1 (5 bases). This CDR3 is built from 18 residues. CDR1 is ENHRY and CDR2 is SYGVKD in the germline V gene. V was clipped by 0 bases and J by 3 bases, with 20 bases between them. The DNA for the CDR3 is TGTGCCATCAGTGAGTCTCGCGCGGCGACAGCACGCGAAGAGACCCAGTACTTC. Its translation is CAISESRAATAREETQYF.

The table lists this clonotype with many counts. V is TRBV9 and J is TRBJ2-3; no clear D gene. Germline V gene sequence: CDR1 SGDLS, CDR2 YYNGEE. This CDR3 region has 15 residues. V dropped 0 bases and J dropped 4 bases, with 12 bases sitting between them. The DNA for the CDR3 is TGTGCCAGCAGCGTAGATGGTCTAGGCGCAGATACGCAGTATTTT. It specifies CASSVDGLGADTQYF.

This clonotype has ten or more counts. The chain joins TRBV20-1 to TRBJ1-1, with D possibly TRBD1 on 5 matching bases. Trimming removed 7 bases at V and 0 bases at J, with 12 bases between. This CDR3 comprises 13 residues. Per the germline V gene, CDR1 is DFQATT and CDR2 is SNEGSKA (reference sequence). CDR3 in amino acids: CSVTEGVNTEAFF. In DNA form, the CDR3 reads TGCAGTGTTACGGAAGGGGTGAACACTGAAGCTTTCTTT.